This T cell receptor beta chain was documented in a study of vaccination and CD4 T cells after COVID-19. Overall study context: Convalescent participants consisted of six males and four females, two being Hispanic. Treatment of control cultures consisted of a CEFX pool, an HIV-1 Nef pool, or no peptide.

Sequenced with the Oncomine TCR Beta short-read assay was DNA taken from cultured CD4+ T cells. Extraction of genomic DNA was performed on cultured CD4+ T cells. TCRdb recomputed calls from the PCR reads with MiXCR, one row per CDR3 protein. This table has 15,000 or so distinct CDR3 sequences, about 41% appearing once. This CDR3 contains 12 residues. The junction had 0 bases not matched to a gene; V was cut back by 3 bases and J by 4 bases. The V gene's germline CDR1 is DFQATT and CDR2 SNEGSKA (reference sequence). Treatment in this sample: roughly 10-day PBMC culture with coronavirus spike peptide pools or control peptides (ViraFEST assay). At days 3 and 7, half the medium was exchanged for fresh IL-2 medium. A word on this clonotype: As yet, its antigen is unknown.

The V gene is TRBV20-1, the J gene TRBJ2-7, with TRBD2 matching 10 bases. This clonotype was obtained from a human donor who had recovered from COVID-19. Input material: CD4+ T cells from blood, cultured in vitro. The DNA of the CDR3 is TGCAGTGCTAGTAGCGGGGGGTACGAGCAGTACTTC. It specifies CSASSGGYEQYF.